This entry lists 27 T cell receptor beta chains sequenced from one sample in a study of control samples from healthy donors and cancer patients. Clones were sequenced by immunoSEQ multiplex PCR, and TCRdb holds only the in-frame ones, with some missing. The table includes 200,000 or so clones, just under 95% detected once. The sample consisted of blood. The origin of the receptors is a man between 50 and 59 years old in good health.

V usage is TRBV7-5 and J usage is TRBJ1-1. TRBV7-5 constitutes a pseudogene. The CDR3 has 12 residues. The CDR3 nucleotides are TGTGTCAGAACTACCCGAGGCACTGAAGCTTTCTTT. It is translated as CVRTTRGTEAFF.

The chain links TRBV6-5 to TRBJ1-3, with D maybe TRBD1 (6 bases). Looked up from germline, CDR1 is MNHEY and CDR2 is SVGAGI. The length of the CDR3 is 14 residues. V was clipped by 8 bases and J by 4 bases, with 15 bases between them. In DNA, the CDR3 is TGTGCCAGCTGCAGTCGGGGGGCAGGAAACACCATATATTTT. It codes for CASCSRGAGNTIYF.

The gene calls are TRBV18 and TRBJ2-2; TRBD2 aligns across 8 bases. The CDR3 covers 16 residues. Unmatched junction bases numbered 10, after V lost 6 bases and J lost 4 bases. CDR1 and CDR2 (germline): KGHSH, LQKENI. The CDR3 sequence is CASSPTSSGGTGELFF. The CDR3 DNA is TGTGCCAGCTCTCCTACATCCAGCGGGGGCACCGGGGAGCTGTTTTTT.

The CDR3 reads CASSGGTSPEQYV. The CDR3 nucleotides read TGTGCCAGCAGTGGGGGGACTTCCCCCGAGCAGTACGTC. This sequence joins TRBV28 and TRBJ2-7; maybe TRBD2 (6 bases). V shed 5 bases and J shed 6 bases, with 14 bases lying between them. The CDR3 loop spans 13 amino acids. Germline CDR1 and CDR2: MDHEN and SYDVKM.

V and J are TRBV11-3 and TRBJ2-3; TRBD2 agrees at 10 bases. This CDR3 region has 16 residues. V gave up 1 base and J gave up 6 bases; unmatched junction bases: 7. Germline V gives CDR1 SGHNT, CDR2 YENEEA. The CDR3 here is CASSLGERGGPDTQYF. The CDR3 DNA is TGTGCCAGCAGCTTAGGAGAGCGGGGGGGCCCGGATACGCAGTATTTT.

This chain uses TRBV27 with TRBJ1-2; 8 positions match TRBD1. Per the germline V gene, CDR1 is MNHEY and CDR2 is SMNVEV (reference sequence). The CDR3 length is 16 residues. Losses at the gene ends were 0 bases for V and 5 bases for J; bases not matched to a gene: 8. The CDR3 DNA follows: TGTGCCAGCAGTTTATCGACCACAGGGGGAGGATATGGCTACACCTTC. Translation: CASSLSTTGGGYGYTF.

The table lists this clone with a few counts. The chain combines TRBV7-8 with TRBJ1-1; D unclear. V was pared by 4 bases and J by 4 bases, with 10 bases between. CDR3 length: 13 amino acids. Germline V gene sequence: CDR1 SGHVS, CDR2 FQNEAQ. CDR3 protein: CASSSARSTEAFF. For the CDR3, the DNA is TGTGCCAGCAGCTCGGCGCGGAGCACTGAAGCTTTCTTT. The variable domain in full, with the rest retrieved from reference TRBV7-8 and TRBJ1-1, is GAGVSQSPRYKVAKRGQDVALRCDPISGHVSLFWYQQALGQGPEFLTYFQNEAQLDKSGLPSDRFFAERPEGSVSTLKIQRTQQEDSAVYLCASSSARSTEAFFGQGTRLTVV.

The J gene is TRBJ2-5, the V gene TRBV7-2; possible D gene TRBD1, 6 bases. CDR1 is SGHTA and CDR2 is FQGNSA in the germline V gene. The CDR3 has 13 residues. Trimming cost V 5 bases and J 6 bases, with 13 bases left between them. The CDR3 DNA sequence: TGTGCCAGCAGCCTGTACAGGGACCAGACCCAGTACTTC. Translating it yields CASSLYRDQTQYF.

V gene TRBV10-1 combines with J gene TRBJ2-3; D may be TRBD2 (5 bases). The CDR3 has 13 amino acids. V lost 4 bases, J lost 6 bases, and 11 bases lay in between. Germline V gene data show CDR1 as WNHNN and CDR2 as SYGVQD (reference sequence). The CDR3 coding sequence is TGCGCCAGCAGTGGGTCCCCGGGGGATACGCAGTATTTT. Its translation is CASSGSPGDTQYF.

V and J are TRBV19 and TRBJ1-5; possible D gene TRBD1, 6 bases. There are 15 residues in the CDR3. Germline V gene sequence: CDR1 LNHDA, CDR2 SQIVND (reference sequence). Trimming left V 3 bases short and J 7 bases short, with 16 bases between. This chain's CDR3 is CASSIRTAGRQPQHF. The DNA for the CDR3 is TGTGCCAGTAGTATCAGGACAGCCGGCCGGCAGCCCCAGCATTTT. The full variable domain, with the rest looked up from reference TRBV19 and TRBJ1-5, is DGGITQSPKYLFRKEGQNVTLSCEQNLNHDAMYWYRQDPGQGLRLIYYSQIVNDFQKGDIAEGYSVSREKKESFPLTVTSAQKNPTAFYLCASSIRTAGRQPQHFGDGTRLSIL.

This chain connects TRBV3-1 (or the pseudogene TRBV3-2) to TRBJ1-2; the D is unclear. The CDR3 is made up of 12 amino acids. Deletions cut 1 base from V and 14 bases from J, with 14 bases between. Per germline, CDR1 LGHDT and CDR2 YNNKEL (reference sequence). The CDR3 loop reads CASSQGPSAWTF. As DNA, the CDR3 is TGTGCCAGCAGCCAAGGTCCCTCCGCTTGGACCTTC.

J is TRBJ1-5 and V is TRBV29-1; 8 bases line up with TRBD1. The CDR3 covers 15 residues. The germline CDR1 and CDR2 sequences are SQVTM and ANQGSEA. V lost 3 bases and J lost 4; bases outside the gene matches: 8. CDR3 amino acids: CSVERDRNANQPQHF. Written as DNA, the CDR3 is TGCAGCGTTGAGCGGGACAGGAACGCAAATCAGCCCCAGCATTTT.

The V and J genes are TRBV19 and TRBJ2-4, with a tentative D call TRBD1 (6 bases). Germline V gene sequence: CDR1 LNHDA, CDR2 SQIVND (reference sequence). V lost 4 bases, J lost 5 bases, and 18 bases lay in between. The length of the CDR3 is 16 residues. The CDR3 is CASSSLRGGEENIQYF. For the CDR3, the DNA is TGTGCCAGTAGTAGCCTACGAGGGGGAGAGGAAAACATTCAGTACTTC.

The rearrangement links TRBV28 to TRBJ2-7; D is ambiguous. Trimming pared 3 bases from V and 0 bases from J, leaving 9 bases between. The CDR3 extends over 14 amino acids. CDR1 MDHEN and CDR2 SYDVKM come from the germline V gene. The CDR3 DNA sequence: TGTGCCAGCAGTTTGAAGGTGAGCTCCTACGAGCAGTACGTC. Residues: CASSLKVSSYEQYV.

The chain employs TRBV9 and TRBJ2-7; D is unresolved. V lost 3 bases to trimming and J lost 0 bases, with 13 bases between them. Germline CDR1 is SGDLS and CDR2 is YYNGEE. The CDR3 has 15 residues. The CDR3 region is CASSGPLLSSYEQYF. CDR3 sequence (DNA): TGTGCCAGCAGCGGGCCCTTATTGAGCTCCTACGAGCAGTACTTC.

This clone turned up a few times. This chain uses TRBV16 with TRBJ2-7; 8 nucleotides align to TRBD1. This CDR3 is built from 13 residues. V gave up 4 bases and J gave up 7 bases; unmatched junction bases: 6. Germline lookup yields CDR1 KGHSY and CDR2 FQNENV. CDR3 DNA: TGTGCCAGCAGCCCCGGACAGGGAGGAGAGCAGTACGTC. Translating gives CASSPGQGGEQYV.

The rearrangement uses TRBV12-3 or TRBV12-4 and TRBJ1-6; D remains ambiguous. There are 13 residues in the CDR3. Trimming left V 4 bases short and J 6 bases short, with 7 bases between. The CDR3 loop reads CASSSGFNSPLHF. The CDR3 bases are TGTGCCAGCAGTTCCGGGTTTAATTCACCCCTCCACTTT.

The V and J genes are TRBV25-1 and TRBJ1-4; the D gene is possibly TRBD1 (5 bases). Deletions cut 4 bases from V and 4 bases from J, with 16 bases between. The CDR3 has 16 residues. Germline CDR1 is MGHDK and CDR2 is SYGVNS. CDR3 residues: CASSVLGEGINEKLFF. The DNA for the CDR3 is TGTGCCAGCAGTGTCCTAGGGGAGGGGATTAATGAAAAACTGTTTTTT.

The gene calls are TRBV30 and TRBJ1-1; maybe TRBD1 (5 bases). The CDR3 sequence is 12 residues long. Trimming removed 1 base at V and 7 bases at J, with 10 bases between. In germline, CDR1 is GTSNPN, CDR2 SVGIG (reference sequence). The CDR3 DNA reads TGTGCCTGGAGTGGGGGGATCGGTGAAGCTTTCTTT. Its translation: CAWSGGIGEAFF.

The chain uses TRBV7-9 and TRBJ2-2; the D gene could be TRBD1 or TRBD2 (5 bases each). CDR1 SEHNR and CDR2 FQNEAQ come from the germline V gene (reference sequence). With 7 bases removed from V and 8 bases from J, the gap between germline ends came to 20 bases. The CDR3 covers 15 residues. The CDR3 DNA follows: TGTGCCAGCAAACTCGGGACGGGGAGTGGAGGGGAGCTGTTTTTT. Translated: CASKLGTGSGGELFF.

The chain is built from TRBV5-1 and TRBJ2-5, with no clear D. The CDR3 is 13 residues long. The V and J ends lost 4 bases and 3 bases respectively, with 10 bases between them. CDR1 is SGHRS and CDR2 is YFSETQ in the germline V gene. The CDR3 nucleotides read TGCGCCAGCAGCCCCGTGGGTGAAGAGACCCAGTACTTC. Its protein product is CASSPVGEETQYF.

This chain links TRBV6-5 with TRBJ1-5; TRBD1 agrees at 10 bases. CDR1 is MNHEY and CDR2 is SVGAGI in the germline V gene. After removal of 7 bases from V and 7 bases from J, the junction contained 10 bases not matched to a gene. There are 15 residues in the CDR3. Here the CDR3 reads CASKGTGEVGQPQHF. DNA of the CDR3: TGTGCCAGCAAGGGGACAGGGGAAGTAGGGCAGCCCCAGCATTTT.

The chain employs TRBV5-1 and TRBJ2-2; D may be TRBD1 (5 bases). This CDR3 region has 15 residues. From germline, CDR1 is SGHRS and CDR2 YFSETQ. Trimming stripped 7 bases from V and 0 bases from J, with 13 bases between. For the CDR3, the DNA is TGCGCCAGCTATACAGGACGGACGAACACCGGGGAGCTGTTTTTT. It codes for CASYTGRTNTGELFF.

This clone was counted a single time. This chain joins TRBV28 and TRBJ1-5; D call uncertain. V was shortened by 8 bases and J by 0 bases, with 8 bases between the two germline ends. The CDR3 has 13 amino acids. Germline loops: CDR1 MDHEN, CDR2 SYDVKM. CDR3 nucleotide sequence: TGTGCCAGCGAGGTCTATAGCAATCAGCCCCAGCATTTT. Amino acid sequence: CASEVYSNQPQHF.

The chain joins TRBV27 to TRBJ1-2; 9 nucleotides agree with TRBD1. The V gene end was trimmed by 6 bases and the J gene end by 8 bases; junction bases not matched to a gene: 10. Looked up from germline, CDR1 is MNHEY and CDR2 is SMNVEV (reference sequence). CDR3 length: 14 amino acids. The CDR3 DNA reads as TGTGCCAGCAGGCTAGCGGGACAGGGATACGGCTACACCTTC. It encodes CASRLAGQGYGYTF.

The chain is built from TRBV29-1 and TRBJ2-2; D may be TRBD1 (6 bases). The CDR3 runs 12 residues. Germline V CDR1 and CDR2: SQVTM, ANQGSEA. Trimming took 7 bases from V and 5 from J, leaving 11 bases between them. The CDR3 DNA is TGCAGCGGTAGAAGGGGGACCGGGGAGCTGTTTTTT. This codes for CSGRRGTGELFF.

This clone was seen only once. The chain joins TRBV6-5 to TRBJ2-7, with D perhaps TRBD2 (5 bases). V was cut by 6 bases and J by 4 bases, with 16 bases left in between. Per the germline V gene, CDR1 is MNHEY and CDR2 is SVGAGI. This CDR3 region has 14 residues. The CDR3 loop reads CASSRGGGAYEQYF. The CDR3, as DNA: TGTGCCAGCAGCCGGGGTGGAGGAGCGTACGAGCAGTACTTC.